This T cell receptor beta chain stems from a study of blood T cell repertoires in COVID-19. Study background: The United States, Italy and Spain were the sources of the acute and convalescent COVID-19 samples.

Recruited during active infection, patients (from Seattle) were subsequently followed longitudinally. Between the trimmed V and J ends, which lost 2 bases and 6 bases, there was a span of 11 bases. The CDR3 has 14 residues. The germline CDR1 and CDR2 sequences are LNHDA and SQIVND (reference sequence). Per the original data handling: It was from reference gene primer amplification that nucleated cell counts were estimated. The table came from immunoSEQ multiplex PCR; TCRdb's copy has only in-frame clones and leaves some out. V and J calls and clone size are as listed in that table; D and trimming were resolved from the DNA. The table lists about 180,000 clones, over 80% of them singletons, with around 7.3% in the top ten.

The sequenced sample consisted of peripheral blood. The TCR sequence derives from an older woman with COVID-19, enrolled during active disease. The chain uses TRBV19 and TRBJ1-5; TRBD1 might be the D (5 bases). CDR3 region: CASSIMLGGQPQHF. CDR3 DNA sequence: TGTGCCAGTAGTATAATGTTGGGGGGTCAGCCCCAGCATTTT.